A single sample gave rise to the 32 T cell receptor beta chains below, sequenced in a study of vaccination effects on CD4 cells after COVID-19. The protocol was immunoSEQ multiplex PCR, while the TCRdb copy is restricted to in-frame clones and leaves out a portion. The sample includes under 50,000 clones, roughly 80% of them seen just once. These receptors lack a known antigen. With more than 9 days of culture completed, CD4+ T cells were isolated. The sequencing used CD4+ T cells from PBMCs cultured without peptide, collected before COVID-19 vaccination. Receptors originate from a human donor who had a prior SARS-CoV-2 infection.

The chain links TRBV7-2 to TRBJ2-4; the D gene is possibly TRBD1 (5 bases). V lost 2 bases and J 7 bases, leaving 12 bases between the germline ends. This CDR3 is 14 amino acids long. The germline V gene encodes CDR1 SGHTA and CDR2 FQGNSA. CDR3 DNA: TGTGCCAGCAGCTTAAGCAGGGTGGAGAACATTCAGTACTTC. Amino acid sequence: CASSLSRVENIQYF.

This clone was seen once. The CDR3: CASSLGLYTDTQYF. The DNA of the CDR3 is TGTGCCAGCAGCCTTGGACTATACACAGATACGCAGTATTTT. The chain is built from TRBV27 and TRBJ2-3, with D possibly being TRBD2 (6 bases). Germline V gene sequence: CDR1 MNHEY, CDR2 SMNVEV (reference sequence). V gave up 6 bases and J gave up 2 bases, with 12 bases separating them. The CDR3 length is 14 residues.

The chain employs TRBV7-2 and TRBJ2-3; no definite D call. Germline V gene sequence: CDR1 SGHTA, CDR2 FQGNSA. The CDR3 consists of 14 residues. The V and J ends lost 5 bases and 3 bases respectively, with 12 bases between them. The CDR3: CASSLWSTTDTQYF. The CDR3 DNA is TGTGCCAGCAGCCTATGGTCTACGACAGATACGCAGTATTTT.

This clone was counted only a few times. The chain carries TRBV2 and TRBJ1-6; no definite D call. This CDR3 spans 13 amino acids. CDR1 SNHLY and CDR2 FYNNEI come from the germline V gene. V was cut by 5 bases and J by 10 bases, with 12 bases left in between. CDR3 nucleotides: TGTGCCAGCAGTCAGAGGACCGCGTCACCCCTCCACTTT. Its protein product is CASSQRTASPLHF.

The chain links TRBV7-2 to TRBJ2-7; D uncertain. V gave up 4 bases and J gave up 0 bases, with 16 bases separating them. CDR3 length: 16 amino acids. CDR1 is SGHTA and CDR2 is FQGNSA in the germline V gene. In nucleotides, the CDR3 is TGTGCCAGCAGCTCCAGATCGGCGAAGAGCTCCTACGAGCAGTACTTC. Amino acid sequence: CASSSRSAKSSYEQYF.

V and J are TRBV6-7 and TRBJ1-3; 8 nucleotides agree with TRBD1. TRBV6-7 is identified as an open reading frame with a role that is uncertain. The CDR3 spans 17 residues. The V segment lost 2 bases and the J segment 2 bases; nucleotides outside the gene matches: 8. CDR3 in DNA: TGTGCCAGCAGTTACCGGACAGGGAGGACTGCTGGAAACACCATATATTTT. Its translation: CASSYRTGRTAGNTIYF.

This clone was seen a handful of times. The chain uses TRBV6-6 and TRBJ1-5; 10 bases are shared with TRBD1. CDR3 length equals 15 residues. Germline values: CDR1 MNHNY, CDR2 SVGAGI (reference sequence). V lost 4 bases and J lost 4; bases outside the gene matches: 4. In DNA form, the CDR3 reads TGTGCCAGCAGTTGGAGACAGGGGGCAAATCAGCCCCAGCATTTT. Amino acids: CASSWRQGANQPQHF.

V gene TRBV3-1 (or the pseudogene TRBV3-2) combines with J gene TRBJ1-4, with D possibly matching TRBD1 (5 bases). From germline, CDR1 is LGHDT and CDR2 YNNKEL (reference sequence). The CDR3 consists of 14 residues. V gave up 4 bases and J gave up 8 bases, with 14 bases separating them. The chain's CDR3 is CASSRVGGKEKLFF. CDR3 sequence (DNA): TGTGCCAGCAGCCGCGTTGGGGGTAAGGAAAAACTGTTTTTT.

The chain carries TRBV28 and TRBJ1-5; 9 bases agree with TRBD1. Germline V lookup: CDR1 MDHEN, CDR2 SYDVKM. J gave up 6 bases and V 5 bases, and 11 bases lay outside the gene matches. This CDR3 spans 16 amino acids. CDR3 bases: TGTGCCAGCAGTACAAGACAGGGGGGGGACTTTCAGCCCCAGCATTTT. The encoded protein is CASSTRQGGDFQPQHF.

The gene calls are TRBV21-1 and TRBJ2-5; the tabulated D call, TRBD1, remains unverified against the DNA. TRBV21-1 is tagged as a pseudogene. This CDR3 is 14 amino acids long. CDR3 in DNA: TGTGCCGGGGTTGACAGCCCTGGCCACGAGACCCAGTACTTC. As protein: CAGVDSPGHETQYF.

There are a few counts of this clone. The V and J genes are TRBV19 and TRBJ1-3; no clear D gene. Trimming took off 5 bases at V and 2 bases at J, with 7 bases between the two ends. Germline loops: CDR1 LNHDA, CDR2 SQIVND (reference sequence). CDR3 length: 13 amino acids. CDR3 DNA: TGTGCCAGTAGTGTAACGGCTGGAAACACCATATATTTT. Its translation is CASSVTAGNTIYF.

The CDR3 reads CAFPGGDNEKLFF. The DNA of the CDR3 is TGTGCCTTCCCTGGGGGCGATAATGAAAAACTGTTTTTT. The chain employs TRBV30 and TRBJ1-4, with D maybe TRBD1 (6 bases). Between the trimmed V and J ends, which lost 7 bases and 4 bases, there was a span of 13 bases. Looked up from germline, CDR1 is GTSNPN and CDR2 is SVGIG (reference sequence). The CDR3 contains 13 residues.

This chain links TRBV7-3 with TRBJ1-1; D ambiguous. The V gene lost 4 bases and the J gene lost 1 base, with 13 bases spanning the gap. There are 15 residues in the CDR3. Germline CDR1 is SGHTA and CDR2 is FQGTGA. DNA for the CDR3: TGTGCCAGCAGCTCATCCGGGCCTCGGAACACTGAAGCTTTCTTT. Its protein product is CASSSSGPRNTEAFF.

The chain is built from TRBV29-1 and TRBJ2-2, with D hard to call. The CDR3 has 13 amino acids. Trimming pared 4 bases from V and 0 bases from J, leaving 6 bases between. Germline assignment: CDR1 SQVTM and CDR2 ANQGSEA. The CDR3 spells CSVGQTNTGELFF. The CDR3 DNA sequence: TGCAGCGTTGGCCAAACGAACACCGGGGAGCTGTTTTTT.

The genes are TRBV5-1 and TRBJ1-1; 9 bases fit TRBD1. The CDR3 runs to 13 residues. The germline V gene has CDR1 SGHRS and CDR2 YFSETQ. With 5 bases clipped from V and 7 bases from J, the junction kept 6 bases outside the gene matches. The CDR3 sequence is CASRSDRGVEAFF. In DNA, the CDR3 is TGCGCCAGCAGGTCGGACAGGGGTGTTGAAGCTTTCTTT.

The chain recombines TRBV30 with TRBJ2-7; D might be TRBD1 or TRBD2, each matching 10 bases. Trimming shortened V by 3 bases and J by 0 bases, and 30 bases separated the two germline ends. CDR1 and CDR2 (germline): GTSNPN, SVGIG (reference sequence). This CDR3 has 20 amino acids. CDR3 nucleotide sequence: TGTGCCTGGAGGGGACCGGGGACAGGGGTAGCGGGGGGCCCCTCCTACGAGCAGTACTTC. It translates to CAWRGPGTGVAGGPSYEQYF. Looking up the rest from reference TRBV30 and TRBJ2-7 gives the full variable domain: SQTIHQWPATLVQPVGSPLSLECTVEGTSNPNLYWYRQAAGRGLQLLFYSVGIGQISSEVPQNLSASRPQDRQFILSSKKLLLSDSGFYLCAWRGPGTGVAGGPSYEQYFGPGTRLTVT.

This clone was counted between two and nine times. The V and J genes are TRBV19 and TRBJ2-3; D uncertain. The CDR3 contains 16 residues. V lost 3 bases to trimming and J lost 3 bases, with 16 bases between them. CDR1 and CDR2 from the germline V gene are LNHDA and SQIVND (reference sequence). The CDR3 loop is CASSMGSPPATDTQYF. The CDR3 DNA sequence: TGTGCCAGTAGTATGGGTAGCCCTCCTGCGACAGATACGCAGTATTTT.

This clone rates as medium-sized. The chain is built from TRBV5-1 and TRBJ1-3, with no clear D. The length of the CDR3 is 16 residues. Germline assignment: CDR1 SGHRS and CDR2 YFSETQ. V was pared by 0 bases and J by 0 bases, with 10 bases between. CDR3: CASSLGGTSSGNTIYF. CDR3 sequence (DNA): TGCGCCAGCAGCTTGGGGGGTACCAGCTCTGGAAACACCATATATTTT.

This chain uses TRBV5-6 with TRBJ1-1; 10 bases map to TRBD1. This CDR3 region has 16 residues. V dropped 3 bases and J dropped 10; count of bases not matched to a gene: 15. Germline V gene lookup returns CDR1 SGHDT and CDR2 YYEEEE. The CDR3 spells CASSSKPGTGEFAAFF. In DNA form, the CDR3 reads TGTGCCAGCAGCTCTAAACCCGGGACAGGGGAGTTCGCAGCTTTCTTT.

CDR3 amino acids: CASSAQGGGRSIQYF. In DNA form, the CDR3 reads TGTGCCAGCAGCGCACAGGGAGGCGGGCGTTCCATTCAGTACTTC. This rearrangement joins TRBV4-2 to TRBJ2-4; either TRBD1 or TRBD2 may fit D (6 bases each). CDR3 length: 15 residues. The germline gives CDR1 LGHNA, CDR2 YNFKEQ. The germline V and J ends were trimmed by 5 bases and 9 bases, with 20 bases remaining between them.

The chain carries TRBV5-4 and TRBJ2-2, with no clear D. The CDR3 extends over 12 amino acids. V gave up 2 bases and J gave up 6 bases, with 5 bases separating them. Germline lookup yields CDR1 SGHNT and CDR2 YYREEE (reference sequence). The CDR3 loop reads CASSFLPGELFF. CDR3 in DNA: TGTGCCAGCAGCTTTCTCCCCGGGGAGCTGTTTTTT.

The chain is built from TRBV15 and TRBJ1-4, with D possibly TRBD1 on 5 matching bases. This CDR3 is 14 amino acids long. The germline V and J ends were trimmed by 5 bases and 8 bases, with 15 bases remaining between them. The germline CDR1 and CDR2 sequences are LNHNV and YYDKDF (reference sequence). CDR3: CATSRDPGREKLFF. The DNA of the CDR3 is TGTGCCACCAGCCGGGACCCAGGGAGGGAAAAACTGTTTTTT.

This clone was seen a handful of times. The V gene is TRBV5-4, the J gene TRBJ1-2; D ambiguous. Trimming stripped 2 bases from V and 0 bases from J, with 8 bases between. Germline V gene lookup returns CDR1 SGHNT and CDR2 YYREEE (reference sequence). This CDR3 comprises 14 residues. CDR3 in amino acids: CASSLRPTNYGYTF. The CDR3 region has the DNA TGTGCCAGCAGCTTACGACCGACTAACTATGGCTACACCTTC.

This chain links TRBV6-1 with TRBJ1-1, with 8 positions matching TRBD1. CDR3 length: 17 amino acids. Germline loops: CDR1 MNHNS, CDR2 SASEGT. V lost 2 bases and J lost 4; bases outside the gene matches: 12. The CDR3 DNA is TGTGCCAGCAGTGAACGACAGGGGCTTATGTGGAGCACTGAAGCTTTCTTT. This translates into CASSERQGLMWSTEAFF.

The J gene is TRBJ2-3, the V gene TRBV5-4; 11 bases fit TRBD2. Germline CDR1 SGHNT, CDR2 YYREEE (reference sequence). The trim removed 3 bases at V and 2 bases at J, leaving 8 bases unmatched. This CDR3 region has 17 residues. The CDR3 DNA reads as TGTGCCAGCAGCTCTAAACTAGCGGGAGTATCCACAGATACGCAGTATTTT. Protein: CASSSKLAGVSTDTQYF.

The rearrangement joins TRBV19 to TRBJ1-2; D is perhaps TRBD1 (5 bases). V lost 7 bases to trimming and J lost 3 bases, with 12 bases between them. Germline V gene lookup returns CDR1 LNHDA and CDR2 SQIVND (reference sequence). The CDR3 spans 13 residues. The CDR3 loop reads CASNLGQDYGYTF. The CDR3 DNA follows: TGTGCCAGTAATCTAGGACAAGACTATGGCTACACCTTC.

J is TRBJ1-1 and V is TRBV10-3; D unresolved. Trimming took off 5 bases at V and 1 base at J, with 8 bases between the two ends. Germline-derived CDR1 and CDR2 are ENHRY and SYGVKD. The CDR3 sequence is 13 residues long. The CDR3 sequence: CAISPSGNTEAFF. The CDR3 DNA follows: TGTGCCATCAGTCCCTCAGGGAACACTGAAGCTTTCTTT.

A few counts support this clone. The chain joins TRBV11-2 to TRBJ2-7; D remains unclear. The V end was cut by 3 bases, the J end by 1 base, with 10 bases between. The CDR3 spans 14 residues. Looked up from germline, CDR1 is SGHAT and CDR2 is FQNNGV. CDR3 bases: TGTGCCAGCAGCTTCGACATTTATTCCTACGAGCAGTACTTC. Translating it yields CASSFDIYSYEQYF. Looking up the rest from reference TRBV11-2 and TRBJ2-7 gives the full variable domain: EAGVAQSPRYKIIEKRQSVAFWCNPISGHATLYWYQQILGQGPKLLIQFQNNGVVDDSQLPKDRFSAERLKGVDSTLKIQPAKLEDSAVYLCASSFDIYSYEQYFGPGTRLTVT.

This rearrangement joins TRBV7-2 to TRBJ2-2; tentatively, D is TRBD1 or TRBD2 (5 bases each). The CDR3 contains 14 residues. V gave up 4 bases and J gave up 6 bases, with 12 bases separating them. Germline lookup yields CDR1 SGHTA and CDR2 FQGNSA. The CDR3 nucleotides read TGTGCCAGCAGCTCGGGAACAGGCGCCGGGGAGCTGTTTTTT. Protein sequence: CASSSGTGAGELFF. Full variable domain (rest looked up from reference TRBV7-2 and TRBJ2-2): GAGVSQSPSNKVTEKGKDVELRCDPISGHTALYWYRQSLGQGLEFLIYFQGNSAPDKSGLPSDRFSAERTGGSVSTLTIQRTQQEDSAVYLCASSSGTGAGELFFGEGSRLTVL.

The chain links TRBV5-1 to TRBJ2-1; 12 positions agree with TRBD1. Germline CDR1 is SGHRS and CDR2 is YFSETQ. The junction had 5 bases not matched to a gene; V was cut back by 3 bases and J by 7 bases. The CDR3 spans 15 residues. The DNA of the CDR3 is TGCGCCAGCAGCTCGCGGGACAGGGGGCGGAATGAGCAGTTCTTC. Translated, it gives CASSSRDRGRNEQFF.

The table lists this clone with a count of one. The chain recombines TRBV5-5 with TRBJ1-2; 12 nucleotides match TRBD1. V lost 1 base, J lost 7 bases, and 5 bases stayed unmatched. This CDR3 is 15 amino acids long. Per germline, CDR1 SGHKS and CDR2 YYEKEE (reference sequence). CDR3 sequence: CASSLRGQGAIGYTF. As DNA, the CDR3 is TGTGCCAGCAGCTTGAGGGGACAGGGGGCAATTGGCTACACCTTC. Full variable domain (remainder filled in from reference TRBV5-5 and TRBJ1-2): DAGVTQSPTHLIKTRGQQVTLRCSPISGHKSVSWYQQVLGQGPQFIFQYYEKEERGRGNFPDRFSARQFPNYSSELNVNALLLGDSALYLCASSLRGQGAIGYTFGSGTRLTVV.

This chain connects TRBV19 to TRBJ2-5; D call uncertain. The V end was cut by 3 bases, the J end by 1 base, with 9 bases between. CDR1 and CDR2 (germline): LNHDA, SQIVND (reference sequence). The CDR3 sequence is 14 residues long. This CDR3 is CASSIRQSQETQYF. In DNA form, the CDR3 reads TGTGCCAGTAGTATTCGACAATCCCAAGAGACCCAGTACTTC.